These 18 T cell receptor beta chains came from one sample sequenced in a study of cytomegalovirus exposure and HLA in healthy donors. PCR employed 60 Vbeta and 13 Jbeta primers. TCRdb keeps only in-frame clones here, not all; method: immunoSEQ multiplex PCR. Of approximately 180,000 clones in the sample, around 80% were seen once. The sample comprised PBMCs. These receptors all come from a woman aged 25 to 39 in good health and CMV-seropositive.

Points on this clone: One end of the junction varies from germline; a read error may be responsible. This sample includes further DNA sequences coding for the same CDR3. The chain is built from TRBV6-6 and TRBJ1-5; D call uncertain. The germline V gene has CDR1 MNHNY and CDR2 SVGAGI (reference sequence). The CDR3 has 15 amino acids. The CDR3 loop reads CASSLGRSSNQPQHF. DNA for the CDR3: TGTGCCAGCAGTTTGGGCAGGTCGAGCAATCAGCCCCAGCACTTT.

The CDR3 DNA sequence: TGTGCCAGCAGCCTGATGCGGAATGAGCAGTTCTTC. The encoded protein is CASSLMRNEQFF. This rearrangement joins TRBV7-2 to TRBJ2-1, with D unclear. CDR3 size: 12 residues. With 5 bases removed from V and 7 bases from J, the gap between germline ends came to 9 bases. CDR1 is SGHTA, CDR2 FQGNSA, per germline.

This clone has only a few counts. The rearrangement uses TRBV28 and TRBJ2-7, with 8 bases lining up with TRBD1. Germline lookup yields CDR1 MDHEN and CDR2 SYDVKM. There are 13 residues in the CDR3. J was trimmed by 3 bases and V by 6 bases; bases with no gene match: 4. The CDR3 nucleotides are TGTGCCAGCAGGGGACAGGCCAACTACGAGCAGTACTTC. Translating it yields CASRGQANYEQYF.

This clone was seen a single time. The V gene is TRBV6-5, the J gene TRBJ2-7, with 7 bases lining up with TRBD1. The CDR3 extends over 15 amino acids. V lost 6 bases, J lost 0 bases, and 8 bases stayed unmatched. Germline lookup yields CDR1 MNHEY and CDR2 SVGAGI. CDR3 in DNA: TGTGCCAGCAGCTACGACAGGGAAAGCTCCTACGAGCAGTACTTC. Its protein product is CASSYDRESSYEQYF.

The gene calls are TRBV9 and TRBJ2-1, with 8 bases matching TRBD2. Germline CDR1 and CDR2: SGDLS and YYNGEE. V trimming: 6 bases; J trimming: 3 bases; junction bases outside the gene matches: 5. The CDR3 covers 14 residues. The CDR3 reads CASTAGGDYNEQFF. Written as DNA, the CDR3 is TGTGCCAGCACGGCGGGAGGAGACTACAATGAGCAGTTCTTC. The full variable domain, rest sourced from reference TRBV9 and TRBJ2-1, is DSGVTQTPKHLITATGQRVTLRCSPRSGDLSVYWYQQSLDQGLQFLIQYYNGEERAKGNILERFSAQQFPDLHSELNLSSLELGDSALYFCASTAGGDYNEQFFGPGTRLTVL.

The J gene is TRBJ1-1, the V gene TRBV5-4; D might be TRBD1 (5 bases). V was trimmed by 1 base and J by 6 bases, leaving 10 bases between them. The germline CDR1 and CDR2 sequences are SGHNT and YYREEE (reference sequence). The CDR3 is 13 residues long. Here the CDR3 DNA reads TGTGCCAGCAGCTTGTGGGGCCGCGCTGAAGCTTTCTTT. It is translated as CASSLWGRAEAFF.

V is TRBV11-2 and J is TRBJ2-2; possible D gene TRBD2, 5 bases. The CDR3 spans 15 residues. The V gene's germline CDR1 is SGHAT and CDR2 FQNNGV. The V end lost 1 base, the J end lost 1 base, and 7 bases lay between the germline ends. The CDR3 region is CASSLVRGNTGELFF. CDR3 sequence (DNA): TGTGCCAGCAGCTTAGTTCGGGGGAACACCGGGGAGCTGTTTTTT.

This clone was observed once. The chain has TRBV5-1 and TRBJ2-2; perhaps TRBD2 as D (6 bases). Trimming stripped 0 bases from V and 6 bases from J, with 12 bases between. Per the germline V gene, CDR1 is SGHRS and CDR2 is YFSETQ. The CDR3 extends over 15 amino acids. CDR3: CASSLDMGGAGELFF. CDR3 nucleotides: TGCGCCAGCAGCTTGGATATGGGGGGAGCCGGGGAGCTGTTTTTT.

V is TRBV6-1 and J is TRBJ1-1; 7 bases fit TRBD1. This CDR3 region has 15 residues. Losses at the gene ends were 2 bases for V and 1 base for J; bases not matched to a gene: 4. CDR1 is MNHNS, CDR2 SASEGT, per germline. Here the CDR3 DNA reads TGTGCCAGCAGTGAAAGACAGGGACCGAACACTGAAGCTTTCTTT. Translating it yields CASSERQGPNTEAFF.

The rearrangement joins TRBV5-1 to TRBJ2-7, with 8 positions matching TRBD1. The germline V gene encodes CDR1 SGHRS and CDR2 YFSETQ. The V and J ends lost 0 bases and 7 bases, in that order; junction bases with no gene match: 6. The CDR3 consists of 14 residues. CDR3 residues: CASSLGQGAREQYF. Written as DNA, the CDR3 is TGCGCCAGCAGCTTGGGCCAGGGGGCCAGGGAGCAGTACTTC.

DNA for the CDR3: TGTGCCAGCAGCGCCGGGACAGGGGCCGGTACCTACGAGCAGTACTTC. Its translation: CASSAGTGAGTYEQYF. The chain uses TRBV5-4 and TRBJ2-7, with TRBD1 matching over 10 bases. The germline CDR1 and CDR2 sequences are SGHNT and YYREEE (reference sequence). V shed 4 bases, J shed 2 bases, and the junction held 9 bases outside the gene matches. CDR3 length equals 16 residues.

This clone was counted a single time. The chain uses TRBV29-1 and TRBJ1-3; a possible D gene is TRBD1 (6 bases). Trimming removed 4 bases from V and 0 bases from J, with 10 bases in between. The CDR3 consists of 14 residues. Germline CDR1 is SQVTM and CDR2 is ANQGSEA. CDR3 residues: CSVGLTGSGNTIYF. CDR3 in DNA: TGCAGCGTTGGTTTGACAGGCTCTGGAAACACCATATATTTT. Full variable domain (missing parts from reference TRBV29-1 and TRBJ1-3): SAVISQKPSRDICQRGTSLTIQCQVDSQVTMMFWYRQQPGQSLTLIATANQGSEATYESGFVIDKFPISRPNLTFSTLTVSNMSPEDSSIYLCSVGLTGSGNTIYFGEGSWLTVV.

The sample holds one count of this clone. The chain is built from TRBV5-1 and TRBJ2-2; D is undetermined. Germline V lookup: CDR1 SGHRS, CDR2 YFSETQ. CDR3 length: 15 amino acids. V shed 2 bases and J shed 4 bases, with 12 bases lying between them. The CDR3 nucleotides are TGCGCCAGCAGCTTTAAGAGCGAGCCCACCGGGGAGCTGTTTTTT. Its translation: CASSFKSEPTGELFF.

The gene calls are TRBV25-1 and TRBJ2-2; TRBD1 is a possible D gene (6 bases). Trimming shortened V by 4 bases and J by 3 bases, and 21 bases separated the two germline ends. The CDR3 consists of 18 residues. The germline gives CDR1 MGHDK, CDR2 SYGVNS. The CDR3 loop reads CASSVLVQTGGYTGELFF. CDR3 DNA: TGTGCCAGCAGTGTTCTGGTCCAGACAGGCGGGTACACCGGGGAGCTGTTTTTT. Based on the CDR3 plus reference TRBV25-1 and TRBJ2-2, the full variable domain is EADIYQTPRYLVIGTGKKITLECSQTMGHDKMYWYQQDPGMELHLIHYSYGVNSTEKGDLSSESTVSRIRTEHFPLTLESARPSHTSQYLCASSVLVQTGGYTGELFFGEGSRLTVL.

This clone was seen more than once but under ten times. The J gene is TRBJ2-7, the V gene TRBV6-5, with TRBD1 matching 9 bases. CDR1 MNHEY and CDR2 SVGAGI come from the germline V gene. The length of the CDR3 is 14 residues. V trimming: 2 bases; J trimming: 4 bases; junction bases outside the gene matches: 3. The chain's CDR3 is CASSYGDRAYEQYF. CDR3 bases: TGTGCCAGCAGTTACGGGGACAGGGCTTACGAGCAGTACTTC.

This chain uses TRBV5-1 with TRBJ2-1, with TRBD2 matching 7 bases. This CDR3 has 15 residues. The germline gives CDR1 SGHRS, CDR2 YFSETQ. Trimming cost V 5 bases and J 7 bases; bases outside gene matches: 12. CDR3 sequence: CASSTTGTIVNEQFF. As DNA, the CDR3 is TGCGCCAGCAGTACCACCGGGACTATCGTGAATGAGCAGTTCTTC.

A single count supports this clone. The rearrangement links TRBV27 to TRBJ2-7, with a tentative D call TRBD2 (5 bases). The germline V and J ends were trimmed by 4 bases and 6 bases, with 16 bases remaining between them. From germline, CDR1 is MNHEY and CDR2 SMNVEV (reference sequence). The CDR3 runs to 14 residues. The CDR3 DNA reads as TGTGCCAGCAGTTCCCAAACAACTAGAGCCGAGCAGTACTTC. It translates to CASSSQTTRAEQYF.

The rearrangement uses TRBV28 and TRBJ1-5; the match to TRBD1 covers 7 bases. Germline V gives CDR1 MDHEN, CDR2 SYDVKM. With 6 bases clipped from V and 7 bases from J, the junction kept 21 bases outside the gene matches. CDR3 size: 18 residues. CDR3 DNA sequence: TGTGCCAGCAGGACTTCGACAGGGTTCGGAGGGATGGAGCAGCCCCAGCATTTT. It encodes CASRTSTGFGGMEQPQHF.